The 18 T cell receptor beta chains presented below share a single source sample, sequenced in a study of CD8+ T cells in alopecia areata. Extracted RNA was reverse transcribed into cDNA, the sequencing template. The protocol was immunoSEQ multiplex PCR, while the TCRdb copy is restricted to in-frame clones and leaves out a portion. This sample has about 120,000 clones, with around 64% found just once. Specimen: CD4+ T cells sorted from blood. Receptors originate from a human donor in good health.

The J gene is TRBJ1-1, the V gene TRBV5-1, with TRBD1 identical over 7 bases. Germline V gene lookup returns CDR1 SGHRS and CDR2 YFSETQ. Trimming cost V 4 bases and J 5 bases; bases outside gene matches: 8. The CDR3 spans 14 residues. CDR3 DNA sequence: TGCGCCAGCAGCACGGGACAGAGCTGGACTGAAGCTTTCTTT. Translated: CASSTGQSWTEAFF.

CDR3 in amino acids: CSVGGGEKLFF. The CDR3 nucleotides read TGCAGCGTTGGAGGAGGGGAAAAACTGTTTTTT. The chain has TRBV29-1 and TRBJ1-4; no firm D call. The CDR3 has 11 amino acids. Trimming pared 4 bases from V and 8 bases from J, leaving 8 bases between. The germline V gene encodes CDR1 SQVTM and CDR2 ANQGSEA.

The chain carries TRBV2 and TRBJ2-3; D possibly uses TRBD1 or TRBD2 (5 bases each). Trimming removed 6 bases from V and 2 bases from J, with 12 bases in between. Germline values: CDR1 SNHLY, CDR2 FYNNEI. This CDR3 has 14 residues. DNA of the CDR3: TGTGCCAGCAGGACGGGGCGGTTCACAGATACGCAGTATTTT. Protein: CASRTGRFTDTQYF.

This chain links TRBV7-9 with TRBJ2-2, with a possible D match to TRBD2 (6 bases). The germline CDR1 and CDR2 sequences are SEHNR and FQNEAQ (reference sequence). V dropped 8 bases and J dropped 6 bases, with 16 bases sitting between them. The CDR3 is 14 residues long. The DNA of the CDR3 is TGTGCCAGCCGCGGGACGGCGCCGGCCGGGGAGCTGTTTTTT. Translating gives CASRGTAPAGELFF.

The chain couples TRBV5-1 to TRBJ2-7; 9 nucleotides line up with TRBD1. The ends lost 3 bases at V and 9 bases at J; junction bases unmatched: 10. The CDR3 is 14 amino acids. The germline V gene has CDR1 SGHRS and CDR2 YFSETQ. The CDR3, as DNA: TGCGCCAGCAGCTCCGGGACAGGGAAGTCGCTGCAGTACTTC. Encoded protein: CASSSGTGKSLQYF.

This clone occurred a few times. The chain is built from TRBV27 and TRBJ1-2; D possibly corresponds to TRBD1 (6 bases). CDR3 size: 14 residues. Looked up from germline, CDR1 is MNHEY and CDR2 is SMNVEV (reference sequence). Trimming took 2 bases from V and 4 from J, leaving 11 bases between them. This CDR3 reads CASSLGGSSYGYTF. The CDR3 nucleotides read TGTGCCAGCAGTTTAGGGGGCTCAAGCTATGGCTACACCTTC.

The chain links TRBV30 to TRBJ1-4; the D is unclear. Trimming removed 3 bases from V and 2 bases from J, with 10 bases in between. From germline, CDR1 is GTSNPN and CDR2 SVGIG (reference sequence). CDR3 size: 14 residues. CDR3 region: CAWSEGGTNEKLFF. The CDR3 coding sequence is TGTGCCTGGAGCGAGGGTGGGACTAATGAAAAACTGTTTTTT. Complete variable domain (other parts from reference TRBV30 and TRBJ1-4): SQTIHQWPATLVQPVGSPLSLECTVEGTSNPNLYWYRQAAGRGLQLLFYSVGIGQISSEVPQNLSASRPQDRQFILSSKKLLLSDSGFYLCAWSEGGTNEKLFFGSGTQLSVL.

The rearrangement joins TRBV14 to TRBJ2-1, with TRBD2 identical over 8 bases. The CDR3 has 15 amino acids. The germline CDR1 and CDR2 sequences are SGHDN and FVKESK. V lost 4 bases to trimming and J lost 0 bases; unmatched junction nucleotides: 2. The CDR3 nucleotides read TGTGCCAGCAGCCGCGGACTAGCCTCCTACAATGAGCAGTTCTTC. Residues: CASSRGLASYNEQFF.

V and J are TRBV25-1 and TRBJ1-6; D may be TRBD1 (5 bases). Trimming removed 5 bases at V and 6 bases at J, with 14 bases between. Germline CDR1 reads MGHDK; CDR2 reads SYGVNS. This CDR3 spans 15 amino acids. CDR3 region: CASSFSRGLNSPLHF. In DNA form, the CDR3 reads TGTGCCAGCAGTTTCTCAAGGGGACTTAATTCACCCCTCCACTTT. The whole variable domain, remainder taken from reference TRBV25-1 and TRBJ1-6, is EADIYQTPRYLVIGTGKKITLECSQTMGHDKMYWYQQDPGMELHLIHYSYGVNSTEKGDLSSESTVSRIRTEHFPLTLESARPSHTSQYLCASSFSRGLNSPLHFGNGTRLTVT.

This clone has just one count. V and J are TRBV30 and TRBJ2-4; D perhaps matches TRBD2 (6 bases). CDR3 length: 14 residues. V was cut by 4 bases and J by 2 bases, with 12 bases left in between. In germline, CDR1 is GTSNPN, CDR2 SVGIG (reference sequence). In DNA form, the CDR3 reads TGTGCCTGGAACGGAGGGGCGACCAAAAACATTCAGTACTTC. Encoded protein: CAWNGGATKNIQYF.

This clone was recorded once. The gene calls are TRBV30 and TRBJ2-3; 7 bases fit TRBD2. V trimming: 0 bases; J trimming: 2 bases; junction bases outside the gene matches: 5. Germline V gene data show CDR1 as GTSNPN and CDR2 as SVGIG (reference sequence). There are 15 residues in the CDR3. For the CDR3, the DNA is TGTGCCTGGAGTGTACGGCTAGCGGACACAGATACGCAGTATTTT. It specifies CAWSVRLADTDTQYF. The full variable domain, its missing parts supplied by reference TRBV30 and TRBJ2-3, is SQTIHQWPATLVQPVGSPLSLECTVEGTSNPNLYWYRQAAGRGLQLLFYSVGIGQISSEVPQNLSASRPQDRQFILSSKKLLLSDSGFYLCAWSVRLADTDTQYFGPGTRLTVL.

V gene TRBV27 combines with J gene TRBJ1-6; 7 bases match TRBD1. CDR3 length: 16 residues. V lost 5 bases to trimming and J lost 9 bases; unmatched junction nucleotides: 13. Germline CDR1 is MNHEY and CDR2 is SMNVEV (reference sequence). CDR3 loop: CASSRTGAVLSSPLHF. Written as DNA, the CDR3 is TGTGCCAGCAGTCGCACAGGGGCAGTTTTAAGTTCACCCCTCCACTTT.

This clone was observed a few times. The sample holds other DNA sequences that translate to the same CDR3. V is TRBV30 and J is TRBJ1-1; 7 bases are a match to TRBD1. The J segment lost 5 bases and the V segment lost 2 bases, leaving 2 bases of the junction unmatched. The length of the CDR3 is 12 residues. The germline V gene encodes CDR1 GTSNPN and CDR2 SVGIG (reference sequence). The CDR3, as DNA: TGTGCCTGGAGTCCAGGGGGGACTGAAGCTTTCTTT. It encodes CAWSPGGTEAFF.

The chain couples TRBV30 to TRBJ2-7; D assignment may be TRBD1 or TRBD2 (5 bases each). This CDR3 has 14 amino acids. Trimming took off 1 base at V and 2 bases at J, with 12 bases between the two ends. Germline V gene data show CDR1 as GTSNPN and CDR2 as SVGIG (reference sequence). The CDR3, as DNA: TGTGCCTGGAGTGCGAACCTGGGGGCCTACGAGCAGTACTTC. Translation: CAWSANLGAYEQYF.

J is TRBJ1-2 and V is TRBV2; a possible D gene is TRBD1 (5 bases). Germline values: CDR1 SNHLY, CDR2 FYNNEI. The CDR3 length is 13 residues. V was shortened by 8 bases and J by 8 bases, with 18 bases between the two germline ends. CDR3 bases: TGTGCCAGCGTGGGACCGAGCCTCGGGGGCTACACCTTC. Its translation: CASVGPSLGGYTF.

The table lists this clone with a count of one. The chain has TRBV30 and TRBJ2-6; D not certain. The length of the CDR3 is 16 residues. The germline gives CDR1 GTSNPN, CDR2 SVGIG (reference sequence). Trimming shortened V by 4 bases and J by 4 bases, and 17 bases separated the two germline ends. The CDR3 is CAWTGVLTRGANVLTF. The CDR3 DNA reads TGTGCCTGGACTGGGGTTCTCACTCGGGGGGCCAACGTCCTGACTTTC.

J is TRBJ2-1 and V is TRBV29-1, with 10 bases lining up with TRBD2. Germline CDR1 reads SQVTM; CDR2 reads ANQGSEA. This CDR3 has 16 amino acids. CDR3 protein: CSGRAGGITVKNEQFF. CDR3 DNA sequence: TGCAGTGGCCGAGCGGGGGGGATCACGGTAAAGAATGAGCAGTTCTTC.

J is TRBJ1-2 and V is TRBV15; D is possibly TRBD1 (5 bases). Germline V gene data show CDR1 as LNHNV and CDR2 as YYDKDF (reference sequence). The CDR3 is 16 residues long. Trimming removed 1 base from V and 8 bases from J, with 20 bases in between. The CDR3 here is CATSRGRGSTSGGYTF. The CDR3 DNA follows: TGTGCCACCAGCAGAGGACGGGGGTCGACCTCCGGGGGCTACACCTTC.